Included here is one TCR beta chain sequence, with context. Antigen unknown. The data are from a study of shared clonotypes between healthy human individuals. Study as a whole: Every donor yielded three CD4 naive, three CD4 memory, two CD8 naive and one CD8 memory plate. Findings and limits, study-wide: It was observed that approximately 5% of naive CD4 clonotypes were shared across four donors.

Sorted-subset replicate PCRs used approximately 200 ng of genomic DNA. This amount corresponded to tens of thousands of T cell genomes. Clones were read by immunoSEQ multiplex PCR, and TCRdb kept only the in-frame ones, dropping some. The data show about 580,000 clones, with roughly 98% seen just once and 0.3% held by the top ten. Trimming removed 5 bases at V and 9 bases at J, with 17 bases between. Germline V gene data show CDR1 as MNHEY and CDR2 as SMNVEV (reference sequence). The CDR3 totals 14 residues. Naive-designated CD8 cells lacked CD45RO, were positively enriched for CCR7, and omitted terminally differentiated effector memory CD45RA+ cells. Recent acute infections and vaccinations were absent in the healthy HIV-negative adult donors.

Sequencing input: naive CD8+ T cells sorted from blood. J is TRBJ1-5 and V is TRBV27; D is undetermined. The clonotype was recovered from a man aged 25-45 years in good health. The CDR3 nucleotides read TGTGCCAGCAGTCCCTCAGCCGAGCTGCGGCCCCAGCATTTT. This translates into CASSPSAELRPQHF.